One sample yielded the 22 T cell receptor beta chains listed below, sequenced in a study of OX40 agonist ivuxolimab in advanced cancers. Profiled with immunoSEQ multiplex PCR; TCRdb holds only in-frame clones, not every one. The sample holds roughly 26,000 clones, 76% seen once. The sample here was CD4+ or CD8+ T cells sorted from blood, taken in a trial of the OX40 agonist ivuxolimab. The receptors were sampled from an adult with an advanced solid tumor such as melanoma, head and neck, liver or kidney cancer.

This chain connects TRBV19 to TRBJ1-6, with D hard to call. Germline lookup yields CDR1 LNHDA and CDR2 SQIVND (reference sequence). The germline V and J ends were trimmed by 4 bases and 0 bases, with 10 bases remaining between them. This CDR3 region has 16 residues. The CDR3 loop is CASSNKRVSYNSPLHF. Here the CDR3 DNA reads TGTGCCAGTAGTAACAAGAGGGTCTCCTATAATTCACCCCTCCACTTT.

This clone is termed medium-sized (0.01 to 0.1%). V usage is TRBV19 and J usage is TRBJ1-5; D may be TRBD1 (5 bases). The CDR3 runs 14 residues. In germline, CDR1 is LNHDA, CDR2 SQIVND (reference sequence). The germline V and J ends were trimmed by 6 bases and 0 bases, with 9 bases remaining between them. For the CDR3, the DNA is TGTGCCAGTAGGACAGCAAATAGCAATCAGCCCCAGCATTTT. This translates into CASRTANSNQPQHF.

In this sample, this clone turned up once. This chain uses TRBV7-2 with TRBJ1-1; D may be TRBD1 (6 bases). The CDR3 has 17 residues. Germline V gene data show CDR1 as SGHTA and CDR2 as FQGNSA. V shed 6 bases and J shed 3 bases, with 23 bases lying between them. Written as DNA, the CDR3 is TGTGCCAGCAGGCCCGGGGGCAGAATTTTAGGTTACACTGAAGCTTTCTTT. Its protein product is CASRPGGRILGYTEAFF.

This clone ranks as medium-sized. This chain joins TRBV5-1 and TRBJ2-7; perhaps TRBD1 as D (5 bases). The CDR3 consists of 16 residues. The germline gives CDR1 SGHRS, CDR2 YFSETQ. Trimming stripped 3 bases from V and 6 bases from J, with 22 bases between. The CDR3 sequence: CASSSRPGQGKPEQYF. CDR3 bases: TGCGCCAGCAGCTCTAGACCAGGGCAGGGTAAACCCGAGCAGTACTTC.

The chain carries TRBV19 and TRBJ2-2; no firm D call. Trimming removed 7 bases at V and 4 bases at J, with 13 bases between. The V gene's germline CDR1 is LNHDA and CDR2 SQIVND (reference sequence). The CDR3 length is 14 residues. CDR3 DNA sequence: TGTGCCAGTATCACGCGTCCAGCCACCGGGGAGCTGTTTTTT. The encoded protein is CASITRPATGELFF. Full variable domain (missing parts from reference TRBV19 and TRBJ2-2): DGGITQSPKYLFRKEGQNVTLSCEQNLNHDAMYWYRQDPGQGLRLIYYSQIVNDFQKGDIAEGYSVSREKKESFPLTVTSAQKNPTAFYLCASITRPATGELFFGEGSRLTVL.

This clone was counted a few times. The V and J genes are TRBV4-1 and TRBJ2-3; D is ambiguous. Per the germline V gene, CDR1 is MGHRA and CDR2 is YSYEKL. The CDR3 is made up of 14 amino acids. The germline V and J ends were trimmed by 4 bases and 6 bases, with 14 bases remaining between them. As DNA, the CDR3 is TGCGCCAGCAGCCCCGCCCCGGTAGGGGATACGCAGTATTTT. The encoded protein is CASSPAPVGDTQYF.

The V call is TRBV5-6, the J call TRBJ2-4, with 13 bases identical to TRBD2. V lost 4 bases and J lost 0; bases outside the gene matches: 10. The CDR3 extends over 19 amino acids. CDR1 SGHDT and CDR2 YYEEEE come from the germline V gene. The CDR3 protein is CASSLLRLAGGIAKNIQYF. CDR3 bases: TGTGCCAGCAGCCTCCTTCGACTAGCGGGGGGCATAGCCAAAAACATTCAGTACTTC.

V gene TRBV7-2 combines with J gene TRBJ2-4; perhaps D is TRBD1 or TRBD2 (5 bases each). The V and J ends lost 2 bases and 14 bases respectively, with 22 bases between them. Germline V gene sequence: CDR1 SGHTA, CDR2 FQGNSA. The CDR3 spans 15 residues. CDR3 bases: TGTGCCAGCAGCTTACTGGGTGACGTTGAGGGGCGCGAGTACTTC. It yields the protein CASSLLGDVEGREYF.

The J gene is TRBJ2-3, the V gene TRBV11-3, with 9 positions matching TRBD2. Germline loops: CDR1 SGHNT, CDR2 YENEEA. This CDR3 has 15 residues. V lost 3 bases to trimming and J lost 3 bases; unmatched junction nucleotides: 4. CDR3 region: CASSFGGGATDTQYF. The CDR3 DNA is TGTGCCAGCAGCTTCGGCGGGGGGGCGACAGATACGCAGTATTTT.

The chain has TRBV28 and TRBJ1-2, with no clear D. Trimming pared 0 bases from V and 7 bases from J, leaving 6 bases between. The germline gives CDR1 MDHEN, CDR2 SYDVKM. This CDR3 region has 12 residues. As DNA, the CDR3 is TGTGCCAGCAGTTTATGGAAGGGTGGCTACACCTTC. This encodes CASSLWKGGYTF.

The chain couples TRBV6-6 to TRBJ2-7, with a possible D match to TRBD1 (6 bases). In germline, CDR1 is MNHNY, CDR2 SVGAGI (reference sequence). Trimming stripped 2 bases from V and 0 bases from J, with 11 bases between. This CDR3 is 15 amino acids long. CDR3 sequence reads: CASSYGQGSSYEQYF. The DNA of the CDR3 is TGTGCCAGCAGTTACGGGCAGGGGAGCTCCTACGAGCAGTACTTC.

This clone was detected once. CDR3 DNA: TGTGCCAGCAGCTTATGGGTAGGGACGGCTAACACTGAAGCTTTCTTT. Translated, it gives CASSLWVGTANTEAFF. V is TRBV11-2 and J is TRBJ1-1; weak D call: TRBD1 (5 bases). V was trimmed by 2 bases and J by 2 bases, leaving 15 bases between them. The CDR3 has 16 amino acids. The germline V gene has CDR1 SGHAT and CDR2 FQNNGV.

This clone was seen a handful of times. CDR3 coding DNA: TGTGCCAGCAGCTTAAGCCAGAACACTGAAGCTTTCTTT. Its protein is CASSLSQNTEAFF. V usage is TRBV7-3 and J usage is TRBJ1-1; D is unclear. The CDR3 extends over 13 amino acids. Germline CDR1 reads SGHTA; CDR2 reads FQGTGA. Trimming stripped 1 base from V and 1 base from J, with 4 bases between.

The chain carries TRBV18 and TRBJ2-7, with 8 nucleotides matching TRBD1. Unmatched junction bases numbered 13, after V lost 2 bases and J lost 4 bases. The CDR3 is 17 residues long. Germline CDR1 and CDR2: KGHSH and LQKENI. In DNA form, the CDR3 reads TGTGCCAGCTCACCAGGGACAGGCCTCAGGGGTTCGTACGAGCAGTACTTC. Translation: CASSPGTGLRGSYEQYF.

V usage is TRBV5-6 and J usage is TRBJ2-5, with TRBD2 matching 7 bases. CDR1 SGHDT and CDR2 YYEEEE come from the germline V gene. This CDR3 region has 15 residues. The junction had 7 bases not matched to a gene; V was cut back by 5 bases and J by 0 bases. The CDR3 protein is CASSPLAGDQETQYF. The CDR3 coding sequence is TGTGCCAGCAGTCCGCTTGCGGGGGACCAAGAGACCCAGTACTTC.

This chain links TRBV6-6 with TRBJ1-1; no reliable D call. The CDR3 runs 14 residues. Trimming took off 6 bases at V and 1 base at J, with 12 bases between the two ends. Per the germline V gene, CDR1 is MNHNY and CDR2 is SVGAGI (reference sequence). CDR3 coding DNA: TGTGCCAGCAGCACTAGTTTGGGGAACACTGAAGCTTTCTTT. This sequence encodes CASSTSLGNTEAFF.

This clone showed up just once. V usage is TRBV5-1 and J usage is TRBJ2-5; 10 positions match TRBD1. Trimming removed 0 bases from V and 7 bases from J; junction bases left unmatched: 6. Germline lookup yields CDR1 SGHRS and CDR2 YFSETQ. CDR3 length: 15 amino acids. The DNA of the CDR3 is TGCGCCAGCAGCTTGGGTTGGGGACAGGGGTCGACCCAGTACTTC. Amino acid sequence: CASSLGWGQGSTQYF.

V usage is TRBV2 and J usage is TRBJ1-2; the D is unclear. Trimming cost V 1 base and J 6 bases, with 12 bases left between them. Per the germline V gene, CDR1 is SNHLY and CDR2 is FYNNEI. The CDR3 contains 14 residues. DNA for the CDR3: TGTGCCAGCAGTGAAGGGAAGGGAAAAAATGGCTACACCTTC. Amino acid sequence: CASSEGKGKNGYTF.

This chain uses TRBV7-8 with TRBJ2-4; D remains ambiguous. The V and J ends lost 3 bases and 6 bases respectively, with 9 bases between them. Per germline, CDR1 SGHVS and CDR2 FQNEAQ. The CDR3 loop spans 13 amino acids. CDR3 nucleotide sequence: TGTGCCAGCAGCTTTAACCCCGGAAACATTCAGTACTTC. It encodes CASSFNPGNIQYF.

This chain links TRBV2 with TRBJ2-7; D unresolved. The CDR3 has 15 amino acids. Germline CDR1 is SNHLY and CDR2 is FYNNEI. The V end was cut by 2 bases, the J end by 1 base, with 12 bases between. CDR3 sequence: CASSESVGESYEQYF. In nucleotides, the CDR3 is TGTGCCAGCAGTGAATCGGTCGGCGAGTCCTACGAGCAGTACTTC.

J is TRBJ1-6 and V is TRBV4-1; possible D gene TRBD1, 6 bases. The CDR3 is made up of 15 amino acids. Germline CDR1 MGHRA, CDR2 YSYEKL. V was pared by 0 bases and J by 8 bases, with 11 bases between. The CDR3 is CASSQEGAGYSPLHF. The CDR3 nucleotides are TGCGCCAGCAGCCAAGAGGGGGCAGGGTATTCACCCCTCCACTTT.

This clone was seen a few times. The rearrangement joins TRBV30 to TRBJ1-3; D not resolved. The CDR3 is made up of 13 amino acids. CDR1 and CDR2 from the germline V gene are GTSNPN and SVGIG (reference sequence). The ends were cut back, 8 bases at V and 2 bases at J, with 13 bases in the middle. As DNA, the CDR3 is TGTGCCCCGACCTTTAAAGCTGGAAACACCATATATTTT. This encodes CAPTFKAGNTIYF.